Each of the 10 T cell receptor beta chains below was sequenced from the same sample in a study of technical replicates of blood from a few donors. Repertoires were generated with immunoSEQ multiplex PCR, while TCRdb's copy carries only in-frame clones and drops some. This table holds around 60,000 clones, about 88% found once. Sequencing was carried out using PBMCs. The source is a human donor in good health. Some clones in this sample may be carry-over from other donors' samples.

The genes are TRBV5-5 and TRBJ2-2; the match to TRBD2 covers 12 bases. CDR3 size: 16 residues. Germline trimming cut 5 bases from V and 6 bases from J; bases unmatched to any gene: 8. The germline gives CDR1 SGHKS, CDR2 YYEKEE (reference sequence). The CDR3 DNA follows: TGTGCCAGCAGGAGGACTAGCGGGACAGTTTCCGGGGAGCTGTTTTTT. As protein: CASRRTSGTVSGELFF.

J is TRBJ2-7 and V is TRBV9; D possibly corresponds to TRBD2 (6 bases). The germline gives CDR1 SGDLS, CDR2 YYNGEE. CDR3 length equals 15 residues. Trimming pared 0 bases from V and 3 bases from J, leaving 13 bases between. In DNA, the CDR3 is TGTGCCAGCAGCGTAGATGGTAGCGGTCGCTACGAGCAGTACTTC. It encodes CASSVDGSGRYEQYF. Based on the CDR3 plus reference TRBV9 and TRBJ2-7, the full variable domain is DSGVTQTPKHLITATGQRVTLRCSPRSGDLSVYWYQQSLDQGLQFLIQYYNGEERAKGNILERFSAQQFPDLHSELNLSSLELGDSALYFCASSVDGSGRYEQYFGPGTRLTVT.

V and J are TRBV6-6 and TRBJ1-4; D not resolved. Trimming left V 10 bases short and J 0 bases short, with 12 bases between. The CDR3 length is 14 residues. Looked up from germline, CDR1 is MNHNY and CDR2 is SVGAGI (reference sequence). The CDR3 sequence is CATRFPATNEKLFF. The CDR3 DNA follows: TGTGCCACTCGCTTCCCAGCAACTAATGAAAAACTGTTTTTT.

CDR3 nucleotides: TGTGCCAGCAGCCAAGTTTTGCAGGCAGAGACCCAGTACTTC. The encoded protein is CASSQVLQAETQYF. This chain uses TRBV4-2 with TRBJ2-5; D uncertain. V gave up 1 base and J gave up 4 bases, with 10 bases separating them. The CDR3 runs to 14 residues. CDR1 and CDR2 from the germline V gene are LGHNA and YNFKEQ.

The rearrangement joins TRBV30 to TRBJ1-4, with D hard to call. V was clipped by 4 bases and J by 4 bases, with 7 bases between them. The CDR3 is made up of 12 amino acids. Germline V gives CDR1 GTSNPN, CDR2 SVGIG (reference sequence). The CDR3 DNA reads TGTGCCTGGATGGAGGGTAATGAAAAACTGTTTTTT. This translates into CAWMEGNEKLFF.

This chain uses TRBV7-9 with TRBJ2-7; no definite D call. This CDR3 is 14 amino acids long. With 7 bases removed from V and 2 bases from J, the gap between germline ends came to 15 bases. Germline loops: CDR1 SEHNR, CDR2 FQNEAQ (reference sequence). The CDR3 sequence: CASTPTSAPYEQYF. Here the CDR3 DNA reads TGTGCCAGCACCCCCACGAGCGCTCCCTACGAGCAGTACTTC.

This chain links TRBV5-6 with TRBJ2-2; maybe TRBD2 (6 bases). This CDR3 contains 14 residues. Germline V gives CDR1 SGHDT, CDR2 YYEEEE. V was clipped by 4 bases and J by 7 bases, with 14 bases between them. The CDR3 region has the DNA TGTGCCAGCAGCCCGTGGCGGGAAGACGGGGAGCTGTTTTTT. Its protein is CASSPWREDGELFF.

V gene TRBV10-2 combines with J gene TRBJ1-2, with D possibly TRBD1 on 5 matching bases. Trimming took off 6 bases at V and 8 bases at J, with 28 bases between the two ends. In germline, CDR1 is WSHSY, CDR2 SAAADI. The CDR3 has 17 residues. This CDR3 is CASSGPTGDKPWGGYTF. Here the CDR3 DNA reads TGCGCCAGCAGCGGCCCTACCGGTGACAAGCCCTGGGGCGGCTACACCTTC.

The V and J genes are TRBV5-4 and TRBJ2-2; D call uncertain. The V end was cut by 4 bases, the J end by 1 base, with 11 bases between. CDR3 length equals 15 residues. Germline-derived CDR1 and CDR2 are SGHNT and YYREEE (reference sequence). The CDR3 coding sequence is TGTGCCAGCAGCCCTCCTCACAGGAACACCGGGGAGCTGTTTTTT. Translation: CASSPPHRNTGELFF.

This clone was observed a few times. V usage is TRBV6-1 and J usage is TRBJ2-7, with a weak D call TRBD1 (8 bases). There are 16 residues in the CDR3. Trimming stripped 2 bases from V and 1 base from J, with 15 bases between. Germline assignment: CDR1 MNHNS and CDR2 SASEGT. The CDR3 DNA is TGTGCCAGCAGTGAATCAACAGGGGGGGGGTCCTACGAGCAGTACTTC. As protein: CASSESTGGGSYEQYF.